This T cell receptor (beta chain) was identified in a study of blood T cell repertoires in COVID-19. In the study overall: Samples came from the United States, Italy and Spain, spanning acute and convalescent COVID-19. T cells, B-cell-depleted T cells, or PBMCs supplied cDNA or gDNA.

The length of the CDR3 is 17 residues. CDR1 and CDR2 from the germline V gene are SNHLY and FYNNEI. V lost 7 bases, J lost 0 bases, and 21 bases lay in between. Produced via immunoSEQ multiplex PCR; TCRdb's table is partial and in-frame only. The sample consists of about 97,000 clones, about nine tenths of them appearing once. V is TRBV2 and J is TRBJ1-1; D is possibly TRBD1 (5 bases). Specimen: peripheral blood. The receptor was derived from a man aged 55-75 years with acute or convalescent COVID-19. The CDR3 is CASIFVRMWGMNTEAFF. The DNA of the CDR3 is TGTGCCAGCATATTTGTTCGGATGTGGGGCATGAACACTGAAGCTTTCTTT.